This T cell receptor (beta chain) was captured by sequencing in a study of vaccination and CD4 T cells after COVID-19. Background on the study: Participants were administered two doses of either the BNT162b2 or the mRNA-1273 vaccine. Controls had a CEFX pool, an HIV-1 Nef pool, or no peptide added.

Indicated treatment: approximately 10-day PBMC culture with coronavirus spike peptide pools or control peptides (ViraFEST assay). The collection of CD4+ T cells from the unexposed donor took place before the COVID-19 pandemic (2011-2018). ViraFEST grew antigen-specific T cells using peptide pools, then sequenced TCRs. Study observations and caveats: The appearance of a median 86.3% of reactive clones in convalescent patients occurred only post-vaccination.

A word on this clonotype: The target antigen is unknown. Its ends do not fully match the called genes, so a read error is possible.

Scientists ran DNA taken from cultured CD4+ T cells through the Oncomine TCR Beta short-read assay for sequencing. Extraction of genomic DNA was performed on cultured CD4+ T cells. MiXCR, applied by TCRdb to the PCR reads, yields one record per CDR3 protein. This table has 10,000 or so distinct CDR3 sequences, under 35% appearing once. This CDR3 has 13 residues. In germline, CDR1 is LNHDA, CDR2 SQIVND (reference sequence). Sequenced sample: CD4+ T cells from blood, cultured in vitro. The sequence came from a human donor in good health. V usage is TRBV19 and J usage is TRBJ2-3; 13 positions agree with TRBD2. The CDR3 loop reads CASRLAGGDTQYF. The DNA of the CDR3 is TGCGCCAGTCGACTAGCGGGAGGAGATACGCAGTATTTT.